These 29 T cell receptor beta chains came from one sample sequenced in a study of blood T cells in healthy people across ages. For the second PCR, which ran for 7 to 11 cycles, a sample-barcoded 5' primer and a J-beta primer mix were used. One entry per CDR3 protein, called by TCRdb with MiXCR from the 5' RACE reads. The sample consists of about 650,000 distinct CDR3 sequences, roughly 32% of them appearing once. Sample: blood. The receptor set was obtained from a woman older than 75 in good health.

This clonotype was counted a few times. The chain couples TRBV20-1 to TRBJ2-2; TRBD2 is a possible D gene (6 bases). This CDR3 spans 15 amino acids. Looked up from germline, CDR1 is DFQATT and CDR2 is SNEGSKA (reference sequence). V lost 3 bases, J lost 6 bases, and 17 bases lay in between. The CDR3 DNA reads TGCAGTGCTAGCAAGCCGGCGGGGACGGCCGGGGAGCTGTTTTTT. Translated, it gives CSASKPAGTAGELFF.

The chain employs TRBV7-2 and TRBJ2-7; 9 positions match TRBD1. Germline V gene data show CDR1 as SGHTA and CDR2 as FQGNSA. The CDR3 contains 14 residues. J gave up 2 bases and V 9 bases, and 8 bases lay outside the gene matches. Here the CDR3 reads CASGGTGQTYEQYF. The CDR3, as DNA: TGTGCCAGTGGGGGGACAGGGCAAACCTACGAGCAGTACTTC.

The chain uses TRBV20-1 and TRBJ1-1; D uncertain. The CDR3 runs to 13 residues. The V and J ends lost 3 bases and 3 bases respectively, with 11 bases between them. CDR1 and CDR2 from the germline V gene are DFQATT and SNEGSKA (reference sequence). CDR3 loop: CSASGREYTEAFF. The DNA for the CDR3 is TGCAGTGCTAGTGGTAGGGAGTACACTGAAGCTTTCTTT.

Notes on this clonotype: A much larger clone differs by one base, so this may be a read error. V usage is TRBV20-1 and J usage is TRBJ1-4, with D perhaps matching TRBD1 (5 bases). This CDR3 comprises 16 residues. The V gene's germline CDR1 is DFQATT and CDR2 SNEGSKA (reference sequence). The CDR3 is CSARDAGRGPNEKRFF. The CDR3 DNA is TGCAGTGCTAGAGATGCAGGGCGAGGGCCTAATGAAAAACGGTTTTTT.

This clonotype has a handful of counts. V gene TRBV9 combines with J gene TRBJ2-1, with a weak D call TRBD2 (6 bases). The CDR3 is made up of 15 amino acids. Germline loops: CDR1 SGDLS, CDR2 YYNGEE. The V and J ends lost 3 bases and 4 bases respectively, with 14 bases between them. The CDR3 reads CASSGSPGSYNEQFF. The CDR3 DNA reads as TGTGCCAGCAGCGGATCACCCGGGAGTTACAATGAGCAGTTCTTC.

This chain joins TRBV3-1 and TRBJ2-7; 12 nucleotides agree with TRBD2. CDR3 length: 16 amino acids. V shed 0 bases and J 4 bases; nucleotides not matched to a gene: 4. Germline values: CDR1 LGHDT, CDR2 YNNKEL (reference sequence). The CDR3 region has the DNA TGTGCCAGCAGCCAAGACTTCGGACTAGCGGGGTACGAGCAGTACTTC. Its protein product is CASSQDFGLAGYEQYF.

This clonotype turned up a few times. As DNA, the CDR3 is TGTGCCAGCAGCCAAGGGCCGCGACGGGACACCTATGGCTACACCTTC. Residues: CASSQGPRRDTYGYTF. The V call is TRBV4-2, the J call TRBJ1-2; D is possibly TRBD1 (6 bases). With 1 base removed from V and 4 bases from J, the gap between germline ends came to 16 bases. Germline CDR1 and CDR2: LGHNA and YNFKEQ. CDR3 size: 16 residues.

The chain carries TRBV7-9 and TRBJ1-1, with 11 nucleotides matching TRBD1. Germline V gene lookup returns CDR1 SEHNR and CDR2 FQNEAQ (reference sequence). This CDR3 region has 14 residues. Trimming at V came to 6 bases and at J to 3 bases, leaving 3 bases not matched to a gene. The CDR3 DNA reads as TGTGCCAGCAGACGGACAGGGGGCGACACTGAAGCTTTCTTT. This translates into CASRRTGGDTEAFF. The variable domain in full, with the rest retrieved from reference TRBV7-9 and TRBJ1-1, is DTGVSQNPRHKITKRGQNVTFRCDPISEHNRLYWYRQTLGQGPEFLTYFQNEAQLEKSRLLSDRFSAERPKGSFSTLEIQRTEQGDSAMYLCASRRTGGDTEAFFGQGTRLTVV.

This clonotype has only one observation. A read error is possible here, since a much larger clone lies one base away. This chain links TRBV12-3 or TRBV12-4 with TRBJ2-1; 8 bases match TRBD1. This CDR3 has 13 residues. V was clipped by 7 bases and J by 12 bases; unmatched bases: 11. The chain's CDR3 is CASTTGANPGQFF. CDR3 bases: TGTGCCAGCACGACAGGGGCTAATCCCGGGCAGTTCTTC.

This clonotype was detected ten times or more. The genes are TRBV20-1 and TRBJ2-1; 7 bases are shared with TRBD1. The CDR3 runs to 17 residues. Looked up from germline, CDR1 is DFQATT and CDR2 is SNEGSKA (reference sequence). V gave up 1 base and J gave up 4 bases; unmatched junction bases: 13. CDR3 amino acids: CSARGSGTDMVYNEQFF. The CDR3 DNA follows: TGCAGTGCTAGAGGCTCCGGGACAGATATGGTTTACAATGAGCAGTTCTTC.

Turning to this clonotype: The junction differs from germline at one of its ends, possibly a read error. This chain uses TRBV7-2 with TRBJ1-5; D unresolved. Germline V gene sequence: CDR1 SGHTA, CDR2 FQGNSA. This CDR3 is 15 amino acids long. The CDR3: CACSLDTFSNQPQHF. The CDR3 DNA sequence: TGTGCCTGCAGCTTAGACACTTTTAGCAATCAGCCCCAGCATTTT.

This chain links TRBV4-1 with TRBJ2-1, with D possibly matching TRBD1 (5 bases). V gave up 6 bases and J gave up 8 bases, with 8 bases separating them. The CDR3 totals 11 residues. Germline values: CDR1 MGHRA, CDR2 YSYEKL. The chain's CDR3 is CASRQDHEQFF. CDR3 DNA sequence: TGCGCCAGCAGACAGGACCATGAGCAGTTCTTC.

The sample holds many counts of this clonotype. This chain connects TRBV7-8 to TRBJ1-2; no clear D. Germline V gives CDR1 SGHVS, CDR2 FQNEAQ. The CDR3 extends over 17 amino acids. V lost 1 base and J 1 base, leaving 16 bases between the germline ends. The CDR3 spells CASSLVAPALNNYGYTF. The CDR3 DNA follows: TGTGCCAGCAGCTTAGTAGCACCTGCGTTAAATAACTATGGCTACACCTTC.

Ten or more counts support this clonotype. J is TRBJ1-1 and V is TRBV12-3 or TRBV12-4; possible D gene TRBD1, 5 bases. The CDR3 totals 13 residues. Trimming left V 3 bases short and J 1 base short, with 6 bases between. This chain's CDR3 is CASSLGPNTEAFF. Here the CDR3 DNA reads TGTGCCAGCAGTTTGGGACCGAACACTGAAGCTTTCTTT.

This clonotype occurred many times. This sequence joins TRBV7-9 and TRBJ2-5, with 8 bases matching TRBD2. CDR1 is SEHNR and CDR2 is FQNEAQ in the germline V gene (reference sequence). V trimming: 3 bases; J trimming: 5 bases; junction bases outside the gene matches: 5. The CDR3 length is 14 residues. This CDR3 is CASSFPGGRETQYF. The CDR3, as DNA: TGTGCCAGCAGCTTCCCGGGGGGGCGCGAGACCCAGTACTTC.

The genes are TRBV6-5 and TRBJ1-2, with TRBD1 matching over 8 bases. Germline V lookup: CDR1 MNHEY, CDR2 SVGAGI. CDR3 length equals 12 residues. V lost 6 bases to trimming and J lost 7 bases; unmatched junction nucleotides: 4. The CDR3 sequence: CASSETGVGYTF. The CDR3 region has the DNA TGTGCCAGCAGCGAGACAGGGGTTGGCTACACCTTC.

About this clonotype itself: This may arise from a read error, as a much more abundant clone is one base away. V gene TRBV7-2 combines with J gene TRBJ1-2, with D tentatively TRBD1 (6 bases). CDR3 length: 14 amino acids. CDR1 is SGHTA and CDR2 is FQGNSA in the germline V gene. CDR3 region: CANSRRTDPYGYTF. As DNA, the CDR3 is TGTGCCAACAGCCGCAGGACAGATCCCTATGGCTACACCTTC. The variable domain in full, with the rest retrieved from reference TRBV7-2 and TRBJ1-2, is GAGVSQSPSNKVTEKGKDVELRCDPISGHTALYWYRQSLGQGLEFLIYFQGNSAPDKSGLPSDRFSAERTGGSVSTLTIQRTQQEDSAVYLCANSRRTDPYGYTFGSGTRLTVV.

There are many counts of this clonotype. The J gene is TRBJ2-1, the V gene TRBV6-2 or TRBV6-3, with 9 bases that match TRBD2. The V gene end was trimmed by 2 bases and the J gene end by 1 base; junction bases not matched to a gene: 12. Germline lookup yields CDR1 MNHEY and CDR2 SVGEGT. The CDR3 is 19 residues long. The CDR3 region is CASSYLASGAFKSYNEQFF. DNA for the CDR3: TGTGCCAGCAGTTACCTGGCTAGCGGGGCCTTTAAATCCTACAATGAGCAGTTCTTC.

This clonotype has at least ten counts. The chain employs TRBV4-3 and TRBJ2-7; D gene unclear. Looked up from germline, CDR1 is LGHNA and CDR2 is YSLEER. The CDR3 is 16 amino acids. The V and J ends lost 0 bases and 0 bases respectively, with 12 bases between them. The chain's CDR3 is CASSQDLATGSYEQYF. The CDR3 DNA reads TGCGCCAGCAGCCAAGACCTGGCCACCGGCTCCTACGAGCAGTACTTC.

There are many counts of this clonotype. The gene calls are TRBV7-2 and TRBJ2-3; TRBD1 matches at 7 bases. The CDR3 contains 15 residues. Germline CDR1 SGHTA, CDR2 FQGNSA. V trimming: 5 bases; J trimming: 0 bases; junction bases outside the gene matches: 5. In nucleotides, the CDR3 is TGTGCCAGCAGCATCGGACAGGCGAGCACAGATACGCAGTATTTT. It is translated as CASSIGQASTDTQYF. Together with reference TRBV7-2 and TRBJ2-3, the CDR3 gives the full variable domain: GAGVSQSPSNKVTEKGKDVELRCDPISGHTALYWYRQSLGQGLEFLIYFQGNSAPDKSGLPSDRFSAERTGGSVSTLTIQRTQQEDSAVYLCASSIGQASTDTQYFGPGTRLTVL.

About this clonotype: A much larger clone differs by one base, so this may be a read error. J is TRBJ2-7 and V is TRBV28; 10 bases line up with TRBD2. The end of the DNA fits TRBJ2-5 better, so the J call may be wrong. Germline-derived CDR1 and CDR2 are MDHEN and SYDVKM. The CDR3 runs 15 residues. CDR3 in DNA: TGTGCCGGCAGCGGGGGGGGGCCACAGCGGGAGACCCAGTACTTC. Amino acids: CAGSGGGPQRETQYF.

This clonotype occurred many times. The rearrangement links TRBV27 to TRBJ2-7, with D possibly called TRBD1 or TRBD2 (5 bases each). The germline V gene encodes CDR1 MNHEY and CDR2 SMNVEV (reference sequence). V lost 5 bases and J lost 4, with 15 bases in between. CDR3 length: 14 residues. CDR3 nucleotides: TGTGCCAGCAGTCCCCGGGGCCCGAAATACGAGCAGTACTTC. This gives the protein CASSPRGPKYEQYF.

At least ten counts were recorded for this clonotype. CDR3 sequence: CASSLNGGGYEQYF. CDR3 DNA: TGCGCCAGCAGCTTGAACGGGGGGGGCTACGAGCAGTACTTC. V gene TRBV5-1 combines with J gene TRBJ2-7; TRBD2 matches at 8 bases. CDR3 length: 14 amino acids. Germline loops: CDR1 SGHRS, CDR2 YFSETQ. V gave up 1 base and J gave up 3 bases; unmatched junction bases: 3.

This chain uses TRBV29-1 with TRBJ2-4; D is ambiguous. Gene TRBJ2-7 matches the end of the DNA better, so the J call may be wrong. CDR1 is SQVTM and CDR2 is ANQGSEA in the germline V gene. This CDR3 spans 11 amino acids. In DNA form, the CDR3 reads TGCAGCGTTGAAAGGTCTAGCGAGCAGTACTTC. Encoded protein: CSVERSSEQYF.

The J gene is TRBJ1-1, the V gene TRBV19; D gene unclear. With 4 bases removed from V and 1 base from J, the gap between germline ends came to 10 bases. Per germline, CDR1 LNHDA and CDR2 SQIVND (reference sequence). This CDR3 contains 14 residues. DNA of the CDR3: TGTGCCAGTAGTAACGACCGAACGAACACTGAAGCTTTCTTT. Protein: CASSNDRTNTEAFF.

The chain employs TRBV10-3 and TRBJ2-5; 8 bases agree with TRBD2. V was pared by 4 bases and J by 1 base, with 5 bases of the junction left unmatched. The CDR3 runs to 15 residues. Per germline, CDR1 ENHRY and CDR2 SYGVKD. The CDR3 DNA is TGTGCCATCAGTGCGCAGCGGGGGACCCAAGAGACCCAGTACTTC. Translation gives CAISAQRGTQETQYF.

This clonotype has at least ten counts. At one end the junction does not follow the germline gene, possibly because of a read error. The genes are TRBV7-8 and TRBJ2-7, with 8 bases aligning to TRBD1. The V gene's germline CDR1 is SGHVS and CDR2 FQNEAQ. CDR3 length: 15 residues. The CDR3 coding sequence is TGTGCCAGCACCTTAGGGGTAGGACAGGGCAACGAGCAGTACTTC. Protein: CASTLGVGQGNEQYF.

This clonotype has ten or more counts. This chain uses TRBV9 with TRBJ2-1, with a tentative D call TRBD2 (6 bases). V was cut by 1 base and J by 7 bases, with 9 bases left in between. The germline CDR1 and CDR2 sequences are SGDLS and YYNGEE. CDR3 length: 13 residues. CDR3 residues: CASSVTGGNEQFF. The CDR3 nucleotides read TGTGCCAGCAGCGTAACCGGGGGAAATGAGCAGTTCTTC.

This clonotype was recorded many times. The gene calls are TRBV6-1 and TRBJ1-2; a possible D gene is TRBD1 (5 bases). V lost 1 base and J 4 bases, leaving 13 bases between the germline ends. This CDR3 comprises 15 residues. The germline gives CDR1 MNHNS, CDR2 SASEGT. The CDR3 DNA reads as TGTGCCAGCAGTGAAGAACAGGCAATAGCCTATGGCTACACCTTC. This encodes CASSEEQAIAYGYTF.